This T cell receptor (beta chain) was documented in a study of cytomegalovirus exposure and HLA in healthy donors (dated by TCRdb to 2016 to 2017). Concerning the study at large: According to an earlier analysis of 587 of the donors, about 179 million T cells yielded 120 million or so unique TCR beta sequences and approximately 300 Gb of sequence data. The study aimed to test whether cataloging public T cell receptors could reveal signatures of past pathogen exposure. The T cell repertoires of 666 subjects were profiled by immunosequencing and related to cytomegalovirus serostatus. Besides the first cohort of approximately 670 subjects, a separate validation cohort made up of over 95 different subjects was used. A later genetic analysis took genome-wide SNP genotypes for about 65% of the 666 donors and used that subset as a discovery cohort. Donor age, sex, ethnicity and CMV serostatus were compiled together with the repertoire data. Rather than using new phenotypic data, the later analysis identified candidate immune exposures from TCR beta sequences and from how often those sequences occurred across donors. A later analysis re-analyzed previously published TCR beta repertoires from 666 donors and added high-resolution HLA genotyping to study TCR occurrence patterns. An earlier analysis of 587 of the donors applied high-throughput TCR beta sequencing to assess whether each TCR beta V gene segment acted as functional or pseudogenic. Both class I and class II loci were covered by HLA typing, at four-digit resolution. An early release that covered roughly 600 HLA-typed donors contained around 300 gigabases of sequencing data and 70 million to 100 million unique TCR sequences. Typing coverage varied by locus: about 620-630 donors for A, B, C, DRB1 and DQB1; under 550 for DQA1; about 570 for DPA1; some 470 for DPB1. A handful of DR-DQ haplotypes were handled as single units for association and clustering because linkage in the cohort was strong. Among around 400 genotyped donors of the cohort, an average of roughly 230,000 unique TCR beta nucleotide sequences was sequenced per donor, of which approximately 19% were non-productive. Of the roughly 400 genotyped donors, roughly 80% fell in the genetic ancestry cluster associated with self-reported Caucasian donors. High-throughput TCR immunosequencing, statistical association of individual TCRs with disease status, and machine learning were combined to predict cytomegalovirus infection status. Every repertoire in the discovery cohort had been generated on one and the same sequencing platform.

The cohort was made up of approximately 670 healthy bone marrow donors. Cohort members were all nominally healthy when sampled, although unrecorded immune exposures were likely present. The donor was CMV seronegative and was included in the group of 352 seronegative cohort members. A peripheral blood sample was provided by each donor, and peripheral blood mononuclear cells were used for TCR beta sequencing. Genomic DNA was extracted from the blood cell samples with the Qiagen DNeasy Blood Extraction Kit. Libraries were made using the immunoSEQ multiplex PCR assay. A mixture of 60 forward primers for TCR Vbeta segments and 13 reverse primers for TCR Jbeta segments was used in the multiplex PCR. The CDR3 region of rearranged TCR beta genes was amplified from genomic DNA by a multiplex PCR assay. The amplified TCR beta libraries were sequenced on the Illumina HiSeq System as 87-base-pair reads. Concerning the study's data processing: Across the roughly 670 repertoires, a later analysis counted 60 million to 90 million unique TCR beta chains, around 11 million of which were shared by at least two donors. Raw reads were error-corrected and collapsed into unique sequences with a nearest-neighbor algorithm that merged closely related sequences to remove PCR and sequencing errors. Alignment of CDR3 sequences to IMGT reference sequences was used to assign V, D and J gene segments. For a sequence to be retained, a match of at least six nucleotides was required to both a V gene segment and a J gene segment. Rearrangements were classified as productive when the CDR3 lacked stop codons and remained in frame with V and J, and all other rearrangements were classified as non-productive. CDR3 was defined by IMGT convention, running from the second conserved V-encoded cysteine to the conserved J-encoded phenylalanine. Sequences without an unambiguous match to a single V gene segment were excluded from the earlier analysis of about 600 of the donors. In an earlier analysis of approximately 590 of the donors, V segments were called functional above 56.7% productive rearrangements and were called segregating when the between-donor standard deviation exceeded 5%. To diagnose cytomegalovirus status from the catalog of TCR beta chain sequences, a statistical classification framework was built. In a later analysis, V and J genes were assigned by comparing TCR nucleotide sequences against IMGT/GENE-DB human TR gene sequences. Using the TCRdist pipeline, a later analysis assigned CDR3 sequences along with most-parsimonious VDJ recombination scenarios. In a later analysis, every TCR beta chain was defined by the combination of its CDR3 amino acid sequence and its V-gene family, and reads without a unique V-gene family were dropped. A later analysis removed 592 highly shared, low-generation-probability nucleotide sequences to deal with suspected cross-contamination and a sequencing artifact. In a later analysis, a clonal expansion index was calculated for each public chain from normalized within-repertoire ranks of inferred template counts. In a later analysis, generation probabilities were computed with a VDJ recombination model fitted to out-of-frame rearrangements, and the resulting probabilities were checked against IGoR. Hypergeometric tests were used in a later analysis to score TCR-TCR, TCR-HLA and TCR-CMV co-occurrence, with a repertoire-size bias correction applied to the TCR pairs. To estimate false discovery rates, a later analysis permuted the HLA or CMV assignments 20 times. In a later analysis, co-occurring TCRs were grouped using DBSCAN, and TCRdist sequence similarity was added for clustering within HLA-allele-positive subsets. Repertoires with fewer than 30,000 or more than 120,000 public chains were left out of co-occurrence clustering, as were five repertoires with anomalous nucleotide sharing. Held by TCRdb, this immuneACCESS table contains in-frame sequences only and omits some clones. Under half of the omission traces to an unresolved V gene where checked; the cause of the rest is unknown. From that table come the V and J calls and clone size; the DNA was used to work out D and trimming. This sample gives 95,000 to 100,000 clones in total; about 80% of them show up just once. The top ten constitute 1.5% to 2.5% of the sample.

Overall study results and their limits: Compared with the roughly 600-donor mean, donors in an Asian-associated ancestry cluster had fewer N-insertions in productive TCRs, according to a later genetic analysis. The authors suggested that the approach could potentially be generalized to other disease states and immunological phenotypes. Most TCR sequences were seen in very few donors, while some public TCRs were found in many individuals. A further reported finding was that TCR beta sequences accurately predicted the HLA-A and HLA-B alleles for most subjects in the first cohort. Cytomegalovirus status was reported to be diagnosed by the classifier with high specificity and sensitivity in both the original and validation cohorts. An association between a missense DCLRE1C variant and V-gene and J-gene trimming of TCR beta chains was found in a later genetic analysis and replicated in an independent cohort. A few of the identified cytomegalovirus-associated TCR beta chains were confirmed in vitro to be specific for cytomegalovirus antigens. The presence/absence analyses assumed that sequencing depth was roughly uniform across donors, and that assumption may not be true. A later analysis found that HLA-associated TCR beta chains were more clonally expanded and had lower generation probabilities than equally common non-associated chains. In this cohort, only TCR beta chains were sequenced, and detectable features were limited by the absence of alpha or paired-chain data. A group of highly shared sequence variants was considered likely to be a technical artifact of the sequencing pipeline. In an earlier analysis of around 600 of the donors, most TCR beta V segments appeared in productive rearrangements about 90% or about 30% of the time, broadly matching IMGT annotations. Some IMGT-functional V segments, including TRBV6-2 and TRBV6-3, could not be told apart with the 87-base-pair reads, so those segments were excluded. A total of roughly 160 TCR beta chains were listed by the study as associated with cytomegalovirus. The only immune exposure information available for the cohort was CMV serostatus. When HLA alleles, especially DR and DQ, strongly co-occurred, attributing TCR associations to individual alleles was difficult. A later analysis found that TCR association rates varied across HLA loci, with DRB1 alleles showing the most associated TCRs and HLA-C alleles the fewest. Specific HLA alleles were associated with about 17,000 TCR beta sequences at a false discovery rate of 0.05 in a later analysis. HLA typing was unavailable for some donors at each locus, so association tests used only the typed subset. Correlated functional status among segregating V segments might reflect linkage disequilibrium, but an unknown experimental factor could not be ruled out. A later analysis found that most CMV-associated TCR beta chains appeared HLA-restricted, with HLA associations seemingly driven largely by CMV exposure. In a later analysis, several top co-occurrence clusters were reported to appear linked to parvovirus B19, influenza, CMV and Epstein-Barr virus. Because counts were too low, about 15 rarely observed V segments, including chromosome 9 orphons, were left out of the earlier analysis of some 600 of the donors.

For CDR1 and CDR2, the germline V gene lists MDHEN and SYDVKM. The CDR3, cysteine through phenylalanine, is 14 amino acids long. The retained sequence is limited to the CDR3, 42 bases, with the frame set at the first base. V and J are trimmed by 6 bases and 8 bases, and the gene matches miss 6 bases of the junction. For this clone: The clone's antigen remains unknown. Qualities for individual bases were not recorded, and no much larger clone is one base off.

The chain is made from TRBV28 and TRBJ2-2; TRBD2 matches 10 bases in the middle. Sequenced: PBMCs. The sequence derives from a man aged 35 to 55 in good health and CMV-seronegative. The DNA is TGTGCCAGCAGACTAGCGGGAAGGCAGGGGGAGCTGTTTTTT. This encodes CASRLAGRQGELFF.